These 25 T cell receptor beta chains came from one sample sequenced in a study of regulatory T cells in long-lasting Graves disease. Investigators prepared the TCR beta libraries by applying iRepertoire HTBI primers and Arm-PCR of CDR3 regions. TCRdb re-called the multiplex PCR reads through MiXCR, storing one row per CDR3 protein. The sample consists of roughly 400,000 distinct CDR3 sequences, about a fifth of them appearing once. As for time point: persistent/refractory GD, antithyroid drugs over 5 years with positive TRAb. Researchers made the TCR library from RNA that was extracted from PBMCs. The starting material was peripheral blood mononuclear cells (PBMCs), obtained when the disease was refractory, from a patient treated with antithyroid drugs. The receptors were gathered from a female donor with Graves disease.

The sample holds many counts of this clonotype. This sequence joins TRBV2 and TRBJ1-2; unclear D gene. Trimming cost V 5 bases and J 5 bases, with 12 bases left between them. CDR1 and CDR2 from the germline V gene are SNHLY and FYNNEI. The CDR3 is made up of 13 amino acids. The CDR3 coding sequence is TGTGCCAGCAGTTCTTCCACGAATTATGGCTACACCTTC. Its translation is CASSSSTNYGYTF.

This clonotype was observed a few times. V and J are TRBV7-2 and TRBJ1-6; D remains unclear. Germline lookup yields CDR1 SGHTA and CDR2 FQGNSA. Trimming took 3 bases from V and 0 from J, leaving 12 bases between them. The CDR3 length is 17 residues. CDR3 loop: CASSLSSLRSYNSPLHF. The CDR3 bases are TGTGCCAGCAGCTTGAGCTCGCTTCGCTCCTATAATTCACCCCTCCACTTT.

The gene calls are TRBV29-1 and TRBJ2-5, with 7 bases matching TRBD2. Germline CDR1 reads SQVTM; CDR2 reads ANQGSEA. The CDR3 spans 14 residues. V lost 4 bases to trimming and J lost 4 bases; unmatched junction nucleotides: 9. CDR3 residues: CSVAPMAGVETQYF. In DNA form, the CDR3 reads TGCAGCGTTGCTCCCATGGCGGGAGTAGAGACCCAGTACTTC.

The rearrangement joins TRBV10-3 to TRBJ2-2; D tentatively fits TRBD1 or TRBD2 (6 bases each). The V gene's germline CDR1 is ENHRY and CDR2 SYGVKD. This CDR3 contains 15 residues. Trimming cost V 6 bases and J 4 bases, with 15 bases left between them. CDR3 sequence (DNA): TGTGCCATCAGGCCCGGGGGCGGCGTCACCGGGGAGCTGTTTTTT. Its translation is CAIRPGGGVTGELFF.

This clonotype was counted only a few times. The V call is TRBV29-1, the J call TRBJ2-5, with D perhaps matching TRBD1 (5 bases). Trimming stripped 0 bases from V and 1 base from J, with 9 bases between. The CDR3 consists of 14 residues. Per the germline V gene, CDR1 is SQVTM and CDR2 is ANQGSEA. The CDR3 is CSVEEPTAQETQYF. CDR3 nucleotides: TGCAGCGTTGAAGAACCGACAGCCCAAGAGACCCAGTACTTC.

This clonotype was counted at least ten times. In nucleotides, the CDR3 is TGTGCCAGCAGTTACCTTGGGCCCGGAGAGACCCAGTACTTC. Residues: CASSYLGPGETQYF. This chain links TRBV6-2 or TRBV6-3 with TRBJ2-5, with no clear D. CDR1 is MNHEY, CDR2 SVGEGT, per germline. The CDR3 covers 14 residues. V lost 2 bases, J lost 4 bases, and 11 bases lay in between.

The chain recombines TRBV9 with TRBJ1-1, with a tentative D call TRBD1 (5 bases). CDR1 and CDR2 (germline): SGDLS, YYNGEE. Between the trimmed V and J ends, which lost 4 bases and 7 bases, there was a span of 17 bases. The CDR3 runs 14 residues. CDR3 coding DNA: TGTGCCAGCAGCACGGGACCGAGGAACGATGAAGCTTTCTTT. It encodes CASSTGPRNDEAFF.

This clonotype was seen repeatedly, ten times or more. The rearrangement uses TRBV18 and TRBJ2-7; D might be TRBD2 (5 bases). Trimming removed 8 bases at V and 3 bases at J, with 17 bases between. Germline CDR1 and CDR2: KGHSH and LQKENI. The CDR3 covers 14 residues. Written as DNA, the CDR3 is TGTGCCAGCAGTCCCCCGGGAAGAGGCTACGAGCAGTACTTC. Translation gives CASSPPGRGYEQYF.

This clonotype was seen a handful of times. The chain combines TRBV3-1 with TRBJ1-4, with D unclear. CDR3 length equals 14 residues. Germline V gene sequence: CDR1 LGHDT, CDR2 YNNKEL (reference sequence). The germline V and J ends were trimmed by 3 bases and 4 bases, with 9 bases remaining between them. The CDR3 loop reads CASSHAGINEKLFF. CDR3 in DNA: TGTGCCAGCAGCCACGCAGGAATTAATGAAAAACTGTTTTTT.

The gene calls are TRBV9 and TRBJ2-2; 7 positions match TRBD2. CDR1 is SGDLS, CDR2 YYNGEE, per germline. This CDR3 region has 17 residues. Trimming removed 2 bases from V and 7 bases from J; junction bases left unmatched: 14. The CDR3 region has the DNA TGTGCCAGCAGCGTTCTTCGTGAGGGAGGGCTAAACGGGGAGCTGTTTTTT. This codes for CASSVLREGGLNGELFF.

This chain joins TRBV28 and TRBJ2-7; 7 bases match TRBD1. With V trimmed by 7 bases and J by 3 bases, 9 bases remained unmatched. The germline V gene encodes CDR1 MDHEN and CDR2 SYDVKM. This CDR3 region has 14 residues. In nucleotides, the CDR3 is TGTGCCAGCATGACCCGACAGGGAGACTACGAGCAGTACTTC. It yields the protein CASMTRQGDYEQYF.

This clonotype was counted at least ten times. The rearrangement joins TRBV13 to TRBJ1-4; D gene ambiguous. Trimming removed 0 bases at V and 4 bases at J, with 9 bases between. CDR3 length: 15 residues. Germline loops: CDR1 PRHDT, CDR2 FYEKMQ (reference sequence). The CDR3 loop reads CASSLGLAVNEKLFF. The CDR3, as DNA: TGTGCCAGCAGCTTAGGCTTGGCAGTTAATGAAAAACTGTTTTTT.

This clonotype turned up a few times. The chain carries TRBV24-1 and TRBJ2-7; 10 bases are shared with TRBD1. Trimming cost V 12 bases and J 3 bases; bases outside gene matches: 13. CDR3 length: 15 amino acids. Germline V gives CDR1 KGHDR, CDR2 SFDVKD. The CDR3 DNA reads TGTGCCGCCCTCCACGACAGGGGGCGAGTCTACGAGCAGTACTTC. This translates into CAALHDRGRVYEQYF.

Only a few counts were recorded for this clonotype. The gene calls are TRBV20-1 and TRBJ1-1; the D is unclear. This CDR3 comprises 14 residues. Trimming removed 4 bases from V and 7 bases from J, with 19 bases in between. Germline V gene data show CDR1 as DFQATT and CDR2 as SNEGSKA (reference sequence). CDR3 amino acids: CSANDFSVTFEAFF. The CDR3 DNA follows: TGCAGTGCTAACGACTTTTCAGTTACTTTTGAAGCTTTCTTT.

Only a few counts were recorded for this clonotype. The chain carries TRBV12-3 or TRBV12-4 and TRBJ1-5; TRBD1 is a possible D gene (5 bases). V lost 3 bases to trimming and J lost 5 bases, with 8 bases between them. The CDR3 spans 13 residues. The CDR3 region has the DNA TGTGCCAGCAGTTTGGGGGAATATCAGCCCCAGCATTTT. Translated: CASSLGEYQPQHF.

The sample holds many counts of this clonotype. CDR3 bases: TGTGCCAGCAGCCAGCGCGGGGGGACCACCTACGAGCAGTACTTC. Protein sequence: CASSQRGGTTYEQYF. The chain has TRBV2 and TRBJ2-7, with TRBD2 matching over 8 bases. Germline V CDR1 and CDR2: SNHLY, FYNNEI. The CDR3 has 15 residues. V dropped 6 bases and J dropped 2; count of bases not matched to a gene: 9.

This clonotype came up many times. V usage is TRBV12-3 or TRBV12-4 and J usage is TRBJ1-6; D is possibly TRBD1 (5 bases). The CDR3 covers 13 residues. V lost 3 bases, J lost 9 bases, and 9 bases lay in between. CDR3 residues: CASSLEGRSPLHF. The CDR3 nucleotides read TGTGCCAGCAGTTTGGAGGGGCGTTCACCCCTCCACTTT.

The table lists this clonotype with many counts. This chain links TRBV7-2 with TRBJ2-7; no clear D gene. The germline CDR1 and CDR2 sequences are SGHTA and FQGNSA. The CDR3 runs to 14 residues. The V and J ends lost 1 base and 0 bases respectively, with 7 bases between them. In DNA form, the CDR3 reads TGTGCCAGCAGCTTAGAGGCGAGCTCCTACGAGCAGTACTTC. Encoded protein: CASSLEASSYEQYF.

This clonotype was seen at least ten times. V is TRBV20-1 and J is TRBJ1-1; D call uncertain. Germline V gene data show CDR1 as DFQATT and CDR2 as SNEGSKA (reference sequence). Trimming took off 0 bases at V and 4 bases at J, with 6 bases between the two ends. CDR3 length equals 12 residues. The CDR3, as DNA: TGCAGTGCTAGAGATGAGGGCACTGAAGCTTTCTTT. It specifies CSARDEGTEAFF.

V usage is TRBV20-1 and J usage is TRBJ2-5, with TRBD2 as a possible D gene (5 bases). From germline, CDR1 is DFQATT and CDR2 SNEGSKA (reference sequence). V was cut by 8 bases and J by 1 base, with 14 bases left in between. The CDR3 is 13 residues long. This CDR3 is CSPAELVQETQYF. CDR3 sequence (DNA): TGCAGTCCCGCCGAACTAGTCCAAGAGACCCAGTACTTC.

This clonotype was counted at least ten times. The V and J genes are TRBV7-3 and TRBJ2-5; TRBD2 matches 8 bases. The CDR3 sequence is 18 residues long. Losses at the gene ends were 2 bases for V and 1 base for J; bases not matched to a gene: 12. Looked up from germline, CDR1 is SGHTA and CDR2 is FQGTGA. The CDR3 is CASSLFRREGSRQETQYF. CDR3 DNA sequence: TGTGCCAGCAGCTTATTCCGACGGGAGGGCTCTCGCCAAGAGACCCAGTACTTC.

This clonotype was picked up a small number of times. CDR3 in amino acids: CASCYLPSNYGYTF. CDR3 sequence (DNA): TGTGCCAGCTGCTATCTTCCTTCTAACTATGGCTACACCTTC. J is TRBJ1-2 and V is TRBV2; unclear D gene. This CDR3 is 14 amino acids long. V shed 8 bases and J shed 0 bases, with 13 bases lying between them. Per the germline V gene, CDR1 is SNHLY and CDR2 is FYNNEI. The full variable domain, its missing parts supplied by reference TRBV2 and TRBJ1-2, is EPEVTQTPSHQVTQMGQEVILRCVPISNHLYFYWYRQILGQKVEFLVSFYNNEISEKSEIFDDQFSVERPDGSNFTLKIRSTKLEDSAMYFCASCYLPSNYGYTFGSGTRLTVV.

This clonotype has more than one count but fewer than ten. This rearrangement joins TRBV20-1 to TRBJ2-7; possible D gene TRBD1, 6 bases. Germline CDR1 is DFQATT and CDR2 is SNEGSKA (reference sequence). The CDR3 runs 14 residues. V gave up 5 bases and J gave up 1 base, with 15 bases separating them. CDR3 in DNA: TGCAGTGCTCAACACAAGGGGGAGTCCTACGAGCAGTACTTC. Its protein is CSAQHKGESYEQYF.

Notes on this clonotype: Given a much more abundant clone one base away, this may be a read error. CDR3 region: CASSRIGAAVGGYTF. Here the CDR3 DNA reads TGTGCCAGCAGTCGCATCGGGGCCGCGGTTGGGGGCTACACCTTC. The V and J genes are TRBV12-3 or TRBV12-4 and TRBJ1-2, with a tentative D call TRBD1 (5 bases). V dropped 5 bases and J dropped 8 bases, with 21 bases sitting between them. This CDR3 contains 15 residues.

V usage is TRBV19 and J usage is TRBJ2-1, with 10 bases matching TRBD1. CDR1 is LNHDA and CDR2 is SQIVND in the germline V gene (reference sequence). This CDR3 is 14 amino acids long. The V segment lost 6 bases and the J segment 9 bases; nucleotides outside the gene matches: 8. CDR3: CASSVGQGVLEQFF. As DNA, the CDR3 is TGTGCCAGTAGCGTTGGACAGGGGGTTCTTGAGCAGTTCTTC.